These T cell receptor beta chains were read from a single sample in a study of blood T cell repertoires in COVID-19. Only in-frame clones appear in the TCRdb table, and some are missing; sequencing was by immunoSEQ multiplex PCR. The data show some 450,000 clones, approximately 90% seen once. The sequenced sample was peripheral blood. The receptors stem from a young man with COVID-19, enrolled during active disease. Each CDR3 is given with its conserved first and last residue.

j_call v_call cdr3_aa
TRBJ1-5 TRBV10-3 CAIGGQHSNQPQHF
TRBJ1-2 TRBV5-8 CASRPGTGEWNGYTF
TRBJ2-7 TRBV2 CASRHTSGREGLYEQYF
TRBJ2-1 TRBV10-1 CAISDSFTYHSYNEQFF
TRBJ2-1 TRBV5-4 CASSLWQGAINEQFF
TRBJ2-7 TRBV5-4 CASSLKVGTLYEQYF
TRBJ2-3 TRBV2 CASSEALLSGDTQYF
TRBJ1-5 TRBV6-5 CASRGGDRGQPQHF
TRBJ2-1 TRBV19 CASSILLAGPNEQFF
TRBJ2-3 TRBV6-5 CASSRRPEGDTQYF
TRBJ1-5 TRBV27 CASSFGQGSNQPQHF
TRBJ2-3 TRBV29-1 CSVSGTRKSTQYF
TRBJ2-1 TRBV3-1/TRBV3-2 CASSQDERLAGGLGSYNEQFF
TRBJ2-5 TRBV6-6 CASSYGTGTRGTQYF
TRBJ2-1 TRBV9 CASSAWTGPNSYNEQFF
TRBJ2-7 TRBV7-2 CASSLGGTGQYF
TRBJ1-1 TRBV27 CASSLYREGTEAFF
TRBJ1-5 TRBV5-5 CASSVSTGNSNQPQHF
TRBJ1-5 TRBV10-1 CASSEGQGNQPQHF
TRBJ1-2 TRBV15 CATSRDPRGALYGYTF
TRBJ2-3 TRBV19 CASSPLTVQDTQYF
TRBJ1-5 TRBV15 CATSRAGGDQPQHF
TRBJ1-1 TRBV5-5 CASRHGQGADNTEAFF
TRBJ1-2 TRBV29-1 CSVRTGGIYGYTF
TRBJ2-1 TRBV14 CASSNAGASGEQFF